The clone carrying this T cell receptor beta chain was counted only a few times. This sample is drawn from a study of response to subunit inactivated influenza vaccine. The CDR3 has 14 amino acids. CDR1 and CDR2 (germline): SGHTA, FQGNSA. J lost 4 bases, V lost 7 bases, and 5 bases had no gene match. TCRdb ran MiXCR on the RT-PCR reads and lists one entry per CDR3 protein. In the table there are around 570,000 distinct CDR3 sequences, around 10% of which are singletons. The sample was also linked to a second study, of T cells expressing NK-cell markers. This second study notes: Scientists made TCR beta cDNA using 5'RACE template switching with UMIs. Sequenced donors, eight in total, included seven who were HCMV-seropositive and one who was seronegative. Among CD8+ T cells from six donors, dominant NKG2C+ clonotypes accounted for roughly 1.0-7.0%. Expanded clones of NKG2C+ T cells had an unclear HCMV specificity.

V is TRBV7-2 and J is TRBJ1-1; 11 positions agree with TRBD1. This sequence was found in a man between 45 and 60 years old who received an inactivated influenza vaccine. This specimen was PBMCs from blood, taken on the day of vaccination. The CDR3 here is CASIAGTGGTEAFF. The CDR3 nucleotides read TGTGCCAGCATCGCCGGGACAGGGGGCACTGAAGCTTTCTTT. Based on the CDR3 plus reference TRBV7-2 and TRBJ1-1, the full variable domain is GAGVSQSPSNKVTEKGKDVELRCDPISGHTALYWYRQSLGQGLEFLIYFQGNSAPDKSGLPSDRFSAERTGGSVSTLTIQRTQQEDSAVYLCASIAGTGGTEAFFGQGTRLTVV.